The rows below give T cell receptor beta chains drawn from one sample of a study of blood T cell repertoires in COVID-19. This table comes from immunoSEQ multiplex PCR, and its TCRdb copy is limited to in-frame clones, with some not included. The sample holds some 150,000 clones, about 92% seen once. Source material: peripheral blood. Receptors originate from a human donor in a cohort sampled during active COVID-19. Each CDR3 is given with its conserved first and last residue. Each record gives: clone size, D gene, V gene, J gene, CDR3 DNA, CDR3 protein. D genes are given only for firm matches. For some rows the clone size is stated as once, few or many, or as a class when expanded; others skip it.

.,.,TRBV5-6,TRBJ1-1,TGTGCCAGCAGCCCGGCTTGGGGGGGCACTGAAGCTTTCTTT,CASSPAWGGTEAFF
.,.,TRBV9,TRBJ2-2,TGTGCCAGCAGCGCCCCCCCTAACCCCAACACCGGGGAGCTGTTTTTT,CASSAPPNPNTGELFF
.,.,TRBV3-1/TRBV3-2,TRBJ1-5,TGTGCCAGCAGCCAGATGGCGGGCAATCAGCCCCAGCATTTT,CASSQMAGNQPQHF
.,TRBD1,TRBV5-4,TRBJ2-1,TGTGCCAGCAGCTTGCTACAGGGGACCTACAATGAGCAGTTCTTC,CASSLLQGTYNEQFF
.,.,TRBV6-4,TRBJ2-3,TGTGCCAGCAGTGACCGGGGGGCCGACACAGATACGCAGTATTTT,CASSDRGADTDTQYF
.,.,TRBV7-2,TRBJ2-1,TGTGCCAGCAGCTTAGTAGCGTTGAGCTCCTACAATGAGCAGTTCTTC,CASSLVALSSYNEQFF
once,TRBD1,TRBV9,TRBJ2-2,TGTGCCAGCAGCCTTACAGGGGGTCCCGGGGAGCTGTTTTTT,CASSLTGGPGELFF
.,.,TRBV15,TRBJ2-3,TGTGCCACCAGCAGAGATACACACAGGGAAATCGCAGATACGCAGTATTTT,CATSRDTHREIADTQYF
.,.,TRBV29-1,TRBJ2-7,TGCAGCGTTGCTCGGGACAACTCCTACGAGCAGTACTTC,CSVARDNSYEQYF
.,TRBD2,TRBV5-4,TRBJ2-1,TGTGCCAGCAGCTCCCTAGCGGGGGGATACAATGAGCAGTTCTTC,CASSSLAGGYNEQFF
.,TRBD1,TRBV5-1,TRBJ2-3,TGCGCCAGCAGCTTGACCACAGGGGTTGCAGATACGCAGTATTTT,CASSLTTGVADTQYF
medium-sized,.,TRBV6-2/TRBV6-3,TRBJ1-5,TGTGCCAGCAGTTTTGGAGGGAGCAATCAGCCCCAGCATTTT,CASSFGGSNQPQHF
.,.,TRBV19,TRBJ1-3,TGTGCCAGTAGTATCCAGGGGCGTGGAAACACCATATATTTT,CASSIQGRGNTIYF
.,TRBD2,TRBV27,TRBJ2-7,TGTGCCAGCAGTTTGGGTAGCGGGGGGCCCTACGAGCAGTACTTC,CASSLGSGGPYEQYF
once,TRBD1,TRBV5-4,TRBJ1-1,TGTGCCAGCAGCTTGGCGGGACAGGCGGGCACTGAAGCTTTCTTT,CASSLAGQAGTEAFF
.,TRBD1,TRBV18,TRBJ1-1,TGTGCCAGCTGCGCAGGGGGCGGCACTGAAGCTTTCTTT,CASCAGGGTEAFF
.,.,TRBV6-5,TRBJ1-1,TGTGCCAGCAGTTATCCTGGGGGCCGGAACACTGAAGCTTTCTTT,CASSYPGGRNTEAFF
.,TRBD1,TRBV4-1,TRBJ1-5,TGCGCCAGCAGCGCGACCGGGACAGGGGGCGAGCCCCAGCATTTT,CASSATGTGGEPQHF
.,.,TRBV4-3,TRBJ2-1,TGCGCCAGCAGCCAATCTAGGAACTCCTACAATGAGCAGTTCTTC,CASSQSRNSYNEQFF
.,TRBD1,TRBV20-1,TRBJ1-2,TGCAGTGCTAGTCTCCAGGGGGCTCTCTATGGCTACACCTTC,CSASLQGALYGYTF
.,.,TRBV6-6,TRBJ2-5,TGTGCCAGCAGTTACTCAACAGACAGCCACCAAGAGACCCAGTACTTC,CASSYSTDSHQETQYF
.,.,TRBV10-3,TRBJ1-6,TGTGCCATCAGTGCGGAGAGAGCCTCCTATAATTCACCCCTCCACTTT,CAISAERASYNSPLHF
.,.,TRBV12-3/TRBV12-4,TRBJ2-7,TGTGCCAGCAGTCCGGACTACTCCTACGAGCAGTACTTC,CASSPDYSYEQYF
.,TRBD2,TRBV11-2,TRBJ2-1,TGTGCCAGCAGCGGAGAAGTATCTGGGACTAGCGTTTTCTACAATGAGCAGTTCTTC,CASSGEVSGTSVFYNEQFF
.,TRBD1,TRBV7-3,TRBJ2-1,TGTGCCAGCAGCAAACAGGGGGCACGGGAGCAGTTCTTC,CASSKQGAREQFF
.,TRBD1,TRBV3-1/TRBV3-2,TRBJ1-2,TGTGCCAGCAGCCAGCGCAGGGGGTCGGATGGCTACACCTTC,CASSQRRGSDGYTF
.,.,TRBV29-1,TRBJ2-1,TGCAGCGTTAACCCCATCCCGGGACTGAACAATGAGCAGTTCTTC,CSVNPIPGLNNEQFF
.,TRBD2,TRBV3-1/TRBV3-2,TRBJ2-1,TGTGCCAGCAGCCAAGACCCTAGCGGGGTTCGAGAGCAGTTCTTC,CASSQDPSGVREQFF
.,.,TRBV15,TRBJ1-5,TGTGCCACCAGCAGAGCGCGGGACAATCAGCCCCAGCATTTT,CATSRARDNQPQHF
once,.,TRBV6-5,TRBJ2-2,TGTGCCAGCGAAAGGCTGACTGGCACCGGGGAGCTGTTTTTT,CASERLTGTGELFF
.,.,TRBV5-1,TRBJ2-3,TGCGCCAGCAGCTTGGGCACAGGCACAGATACGCAGTATTTT,CASSLGTGTDTQYF
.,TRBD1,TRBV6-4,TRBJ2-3,TGTGCCAGCAGTAGGATATTAGGACAGGGAGCAGATACGCAGTATTTT,CASSRILGQGADTQYF
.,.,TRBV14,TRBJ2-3,TGTGCCAGCAGCCAAGATGGAGGGCCGGGCACAGATACGCAGTATTTT,CASSQDGGPGTDTQYF
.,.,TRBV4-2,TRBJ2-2,TGTGCCAGCAGACCCCCCGGAGGGGGCAACACCGGGGAGCTGTTTTTT,CASRPPGGGNTGELFF
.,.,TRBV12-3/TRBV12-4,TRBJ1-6,TGTGCCAGCCATGGAGGGAACAATTCACCCCTCCACTTT,CASHGGNNSPLHF
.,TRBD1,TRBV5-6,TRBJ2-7,TGTGCCAGCAGCTTACAGGGGGCGGACGAGCAGTACTTC,CASSLQGADEQYF
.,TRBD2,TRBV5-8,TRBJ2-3,TGTGCCAGCACGCGGGGGGGGAGGACAGATACGCAGTATTTT,CASTRGGRTDTQYF
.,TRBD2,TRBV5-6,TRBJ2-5,TGTGCCAGCAGCTTGCTCGTATCCGGGGGGGCGCGAGAGACCCAGTACTTC,CASSLLVSGGARETQYF
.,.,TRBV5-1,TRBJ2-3,TGCGCCAGCAGCTTGGAGGGCCCAGCCGGGGGTACGCAGTATTTT,CASSLEGPAGGTQYF
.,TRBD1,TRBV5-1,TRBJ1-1,TGCGCCAGCAGCTTGAGACAGGGCCTACTTGAAGCTTTCTTT,CASSLRQGLLEAFF
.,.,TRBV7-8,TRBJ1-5,TGTGCCAGCAGCCCCGGACACGGCGGATGGGATGGCAATCAGCCCCAGCATTTT,CASSPGHGGWDGNQPQHF
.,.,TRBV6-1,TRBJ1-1,TGTGCCAGCAGTGAACTTATGAACACTGAAGCTTTCTTT,CASSELMNTEAFF
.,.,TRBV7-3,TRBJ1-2,TGTGCCAGCAGCTTACCCGTGGTAGGCGAGGGCGATGATGGCTACACCTTC,CASSLPVVGEGDDGYTF